This passage covers 19 T cell receptor beta chains from one sample sequenced in a study of blood T cell repertoires in COVID-19. Repertoires were generated with immunoSEQ multiplex PCR, while TCRdb's copy carries only in-frame clones and drops some. Among 40,000 to 55,000 clones, around 86% were seen once, and the ten largest hold around 14%. The sequencing sample was made of peripheral blood. The receptors stem from a human donor with acute or convalescent COVID-19. The donor label of this sample is uncertain.

The chain carries TRBV4-2 and TRBJ2-1; TRBD2 aligns across 7 bases. Losses at the gene ends were 0 bases for V and 7 bases for J; bases not matched to a gene: 9. Germline V CDR1 and CDR2: LGHNA, YNFKEQ. This CDR3 is 16 amino acids long. The CDR3 protein is CASSQDWASGRNEQFF. In DNA, the CDR3 is TGTGCCAGCAGCCAAGATTGGGCTAGCGGTCGGAATGAGCAGTTCTTC.

The rearrangement links TRBV2 to TRBJ1-4; D ambiguous. CDR3 length: 13 residues. Trimming stripped 6 bases from V and 8 bases from J, with 13 bases between. Germline V gene lookup returns CDR1 SNHLY and CDR2 FYNNEI. The CDR3 is CASRVEVEEKLFF. In DNA form, the CDR3 reads TGTGCCAGCAGGGTGGAGGTTGAAGAAAAACTGTTTTTT.

The chain carries TRBV2 and TRBJ1-1; D not resolved. The germline V and J ends were trimmed by 6 bases and 7 bases, with 18 bases remaining between them. The CDR3 spans 14 residues. Per the germline V gene, CDR1 is SNHLY and CDR2 is FYNNEI. The CDR3 here is CASRTGEAAIEAFF. Written as DNA, the CDR3 is TGTGCCAGCAGGACCGGGGAGGCAGCTATTGAAGCTTTCTTT. Full variable domain (rest looked up from reference TRBV2 and TRBJ1-1): EPEVTQTPSHQVTQMGQEVILRCVPISNHLYFYWYRQILGQKVEFLVSFYNNEISEKSEIFDDQFSVERPDGSNFTLKIRSTKLEDSAMYFCASRTGEAAIEAFFGQGTRLTVV.

The gene calls are TRBV7-3 and TRBJ2-3, with TRBD2 identical over 11 bases. Per germline, CDR1 SGHTA and CDR2 FQGTGA. The J segment lost 1 base and the V segment lost 2 bases, leaving 2 bases of the junction unmatched. The CDR3 contains 16 residues. The CDR3 nucleotides read TGTGCCAGCAGCTTAGAGACTAGCGGGGGCACAGATACGCAGTATTTT. As protein: CASSLETSGGTDTQYF.

The chain is built from TRBV30 and TRBJ1-2, with TRBD1 matching over 7 bases. The CDR3 sequence is 14 residues long. Germline assignment: CDR1 GTSNPN and CDR2 SVGIG (reference sequence). The ends lost 2 bases at V and 4 bases at J; junction bases unmatched: 7. The CDR3 region is CAWSRQGLGYGYTF. Here the CDR3 DNA reads TGTGCCTGGAGTCGACAGGGATTAGGCTATGGCTACACCTTC.

This clone was seen a handful of times. The gene calls are TRBV29-1 and TRBJ1-2, with D maybe TRBD1 (5 bases). Germline CDR1 SQVTM, CDR2 ANQGSEA. Trimming cost V 6 bases and J 3 bases, with 17 bases left between them. This CDR3 contains 14 residues. The CDR3 loop is CSVVFETAYYGYTF. The DNA of the CDR3 is TGCAGCGTAGTTTTTGAGACAGCTTACTATGGCTACACCTTC.

The rearrangement uses TRBV5-3 and TRBJ2-7; 7 positions agree with TRBD1. TRBV5-3 is filed as an ORF, its function uncertain. Trimming removed 0 bases from V and 1 base from J; junction bases left unmatched: 7. This CDR3 is 16 amino acids long. In DNA, the CDR3 is TGTGCCAGAAGCTTGGTATATCGGGACAGATCCTACGAGCAGTACTTC. Protein: CARSLVYRDRSYEQYF.

The count of this clone is one. V usage is TRBV6-5 and J usage is TRBJ1-3, with D unclear. The CDR3 loop spans 14 amino acids. CDR1 and CDR2 (germline): MNHEY, SVGAGI. The V end lost 5 bases, the J end lost 1 base, and 9 bases lay between the germline ends. The CDR3 sequence: CASSPGGSGNTIYF. For the CDR3, the DNA is TGTGCCAGCAGTCCGGGAGGATCTGGAAACACCATATATTTT.

This clone was seen just once. This chain connects TRBV6-2 or TRBV6-3 to TRBJ1-5; no clear D gene. The CDR3 consists of 13 residues. Germline CDR1 reads MNHEY; CDR2 reads SVGEGT. Trimming took off 0 bases at V and 15 bases at J, with 15 bases between the two ends. The CDR3 DNA follows: TGTGCCAGCAGTTACTCTGCTTCCGGAGCGGGGCATTTT. It encodes CASSYSASGAGHF.

The table lists this clone with a few counts. The chain has TRBV30 and TRBJ2-1; the match to TRBD2 covers 10 bases. The J segment lost 7 bases and the V segment lost 8 bases, leaving 8 bases of the junction unmatched. The CDR3 is 13 residues long. CDR1 is GTSNPN and CDR2 is SVGIG in the germline V gene (reference sequence). CDR3 DNA: TGTGCCGGGTCTAGCGGGGGATGGAATGAGCAGTTCTTC. Translated: CAGSSGGWNEQFF. The variable domain in full, with the rest retrieved from reference TRBV30 and TRBJ2-1, is SQTIHQWPATLVQPVGSPLSLECTVEGTSNPNLYWYRQAAGRGLQLLFYSVGIGQISSEVPQNLSASRPQDRQFILSSKKLLLSDSGFYLCAGSSGGWNEQFFGPGTRLTVL.

In its sample, this clone was seen a few times. This rearrangement joins TRBV28 to TRBJ1-4, with D unresolved. The CDR3 length is 13 residues. V shed 7 bases and J shed 0 bases, with 6 bases lying between them. The germline V gene has CDR1 MDHEN and CDR2 SYDVKM. The CDR3 loop is CASTRTTNEKLFF. In DNA form, the CDR3 reads TGTGCCAGCACTAGAACAACTAATGAAAAACTGTTTTTT. Together with reference TRBV28 and TRBJ1-4, the CDR3 gives the full variable domain: DVKVTQSSRYLVKRTGEKVFLECVQDMDHENMFWYRQDPGLGLRLIYFSYDVKMKEKGDIPEGYSVSREKKERFSLILESASTNQTSMYLCASTRTTNEKLFFGSGTQLSVL.

This chain uses TRBV30 with TRBJ1-2; the match to TRBD1 covers 7 bases. The germline V gene encodes CDR1 GTSNPN and CDR2 SVGIG (reference sequence). Trimming removed 5 bases from V and 11 bases from J; junction bases left unmatched: 8. This CDR3 is 11 amino acids long. In DNA form, the CDR3 reads TGTGCCTGGGATGTACAGGGGAGTTACACCTTC. As protein: CAWDVQGSYTF.

The genes are TRBV7-2 and TRBJ1-6, with D perhaps TRBD1 (5 bases). CDR1 is SGHTA, CDR2 FQGNSA, per germline. The CDR3 length is 14 residues. The V gene lost 2 bases and the J gene lost 7 bases, with 9 bases spanning the gap. The CDR3 reads CASSLLGGNSPLHF. The DNA of the CDR3 is TGTGCCAGCAGCTTATTGGGGGGGAATTCACCCCTCCACTTT. The full variable domain, with the rest looked up from reference TRBV7-2 and TRBJ1-6, is GAGVSQSPSNKVTEKGKDVELRCDPISGHTALYWYRQSLGQGLEFLIYFQGNSAPDKSGLPSDRFSAERTGGSVSTLTIQRTQQEDSAVYLCASSLLGGNSPLHFGNGTRLTVT.

This sequence joins TRBV3-1 (or the pseudogene TRBV3-2) and TRBJ1-1, with 7 positions matching TRBD1. Looked up from germline, CDR1 is LGHDT and CDR2 is YNNKEL (reference sequence). V was clipped by 1 base and J by 8 bases; unmatched bases: 13. The CDR3 totals 16 residues. The CDR3 DNA reads as TGTGCCAGCAGCCAAGTTCTCGGGACAGACAGCGGGGAAGCTTTCTTT. This translates into CASSQVLGTDSGEAFF.

The gene calls are TRBV7-8 and TRBJ2-5, with 10 bases lining up with TRBD1. J lost 5 bases, V lost 2 bases, and 11 bases had no gene match. The CDR3 has 17 residues. From germline, CDR1 is SGHVS and CDR2 FQNEAQ. CDR3 residues: CASSLTWTGGIGETQYF. The CDR3 DNA is TGTGCCAGCAGCTTAACCTGGACAGGGGGTATTGGGGAGACCCAGTACTTC.

The V gene is TRBV6-6, the J gene TRBJ2-2; 7 nucleotides align to TRBD1. The V gene end was trimmed by 6 bases and the J gene end by 6 bases; junction bases not matched to a gene: 13. The CDR3 totals 16 residues. The germline CDR1 and CDR2 sequences are MNHNY and SVGAGI (reference sequence). CDR3 nucleotide sequence: TGTGCCAGCAGGCGATCGCCGACAGGGAGCTCCGGGGAGCTGTTTTTT. Translated, it gives CASRRSPTGSSGELFF.

The chain links TRBV5-8 to TRBJ1-2; tentative D call: TRBD1 (6 bases). The CDR3 extends over 13 amino acids. Germline CDR1 reads SGHTS; CDR2 reads YDEGEE. Trimming removed 4 bases from V and 4 bases from J, with 11 bases in between. CDR3 sequence reads: CASSPGEGYGYTF. CDR3 DNA: TGTGCCAGCAGCCCAGGGGAGGGCTATGGCTACACCTTC.

The rearrangement joins TRBV7-2 to TRBJ1-6; unclear D gene. Trimming removed 5 bases from V and 8 bases from J, with 10 bases in between. The CDR3 spans 13 residues. Germline V CDR1 and CDR2: SGHTA, FQGNSA. As DNA, the CDR3 is TGTGCCAGCAGCAGTGGGCTTGATTCACCCCTCCACTTT. This gives the protein CASSSGLDSPLHF.

CDR3 sequence reads: CASSSAGTGSGNTIYF. In DNA, the CDR3 is TGCGCCAGCAGCTCGGCCGGGACAGGGTCAGGAAACACCATATATTTT. This rearrangement joins TRBV5-1 to TRBJ1-3, with 9 positions matching TRBD1. Germline CDR1 reads SGHRS; CDR2 reads YFSETQ. V shed 3 bases and J 4 bases; nucleotides not matched to a gene: 8. The CDR3 totals 16 residues. The complete variable domain, with remaining parts taken from reference TRBV5-1 and TRBJ1-3, reads KAGVTQTPRYLIKTRGQQVTLSCSPISGHRSVSWYQQTPGQGLQFLFEYFSETQRNKGNFPGRFSGRQFSNSRSEMNVSTLELGDSALYLCASSSAGTGSGNTIYFGEGSWLTVV.